This is a list of T cell receptor beta chains from one sample in a study of metastatic and nonmetastatic thyroid tumors. TCRdb redid the clone calls on the PCR reads using MiXCR. This sample has over 30,000 clones, with under 8% found just once. The sequenced sample was blood. These receptors came from a female donor with papillary thyroid cancer or a benign thyroid nodule (not recorded which). Some clones in this sample may be carry-over from other donors' samples. The CDR3 runs from the conserved cysteine through the conserved F or W. Fields, in order: V gene, D gene, J gene, clone size, CDR3 protein, CDR3 DNA. The D gene is left open where the match is weak. Size tells how often a clone was seen (once, few, many) or the class of an expanded clone, and some rows leave it out.

V: TRBV5-6; D: TRBD1; J: TRBJ1-1; size: many; CDR3: CASSLVTGAEAFF; DNA: TGTGCCAGCAGCTTGGTAACAGGGGCTGAAGCTTTCTTT
V: TRBV6-4; D: NA; J: TRBJ2-6; size: many; CDR3: CASSVVPGANVLTF; DNA: TGTGCCAGCAGTGTGGTCCCCGGGGCCAACGTCCTGACTTTC
V: TRBV10-1; D: NA; J: TRBJ2-4; size: many; CDR3: CASSDSTENIQYF; DNA: TGCGCCAGCAGTGATTCTACCGAGAACATTCAGTACTTC
V: TRBV6-2/TRBV6-3; D: NA; J: TRBJ2-7; size: few; CDR3: CASSYSPQGSYEQYF; DNA: TGTGCCAGCAGTTACTCTCCCCAGGGTTCCTACGAGCAGTACTTC
V: TRBV7-3; D: NA; J: TRBJ1-1; size: once; CDR3: CASSRRGNTEAFF; DNA: TGTGCCAGCAGCAGACGGGGGAACACTGAAGCTTTCTTT
V: TRBV12-3/TRBV12-4; D: TRBD2; J: TRBJ2-1; size: many; CDR3: CASRTSAFYNEQFF; DNA: TGTGCCAGCAGGACTAGCGCCTTCTACAATGAGCAGTTCTTC
V: TRBV6-1; D: TRBD1; J: TRBJ1-2; size: many; CDR3: CASRKDRIANYGYTF; DNA: TGTGCCAGCAGAAAGGACAGGATTGCTAACTATGGCTACACCTTC
V: TRBV6-5; D: NA; J: TRBJ1-6; size: many; CDR3: CASSYTQGTSYNSPLHF; DNA: TGTGCCAGCAGTTACACACAGGGAACCTCCTATAATTCACCCCTCCACTTT
V: TRBV2; D: NA; J: TRBJ2-3; size: many; CDR3: CASSPPRTRTDTQYF; DNA: TGTGCCAGCAGCCCACCGAGGACTCGCACAGATACGCAGTATTTT
V: TRBV9; D: NA; J: TRBJ1-2; size: many; CDR3: CASSVAGQDYGYTF; DNA: TGTGCCAGCAGCGTAGCGGGACAAGACTATGGCTACACCTTC
V: TRBV7-9; D: NA; J: TRBJ2-1; size: many; CDR3: CASSPLVSSYNEQFF; DNA: TGTGCCAGCAGCCCATTAGTGAGCTCCTACAATGAGCAGTTCTTC
V: TRBV18; D: NA; J: TRBJ2-5; size: many; CDR3: CASSPSGGETQYF; DNA: TGTGCCAGCTCACCTAGTGGTGGAGAGACCCAGTACTTC
V: TRBV19; D: NA; J: TRBJ1-5; size: many; CDR3: CASVPRGAGNQPQHF; DNA: TGTGCCAGTGTCCCGCGGGGCGCGGGGAATCAGCCCCAGCATTTT
V: TRBV27; D: TRBD1; J: TRBJ1-1; size: few; CDR3: CASSSLYRGNTEAFF; DNA: TGTGCCAGCAGTTCCCTGTACAGGGGGAACACTGAAGCTTTCTTT
V: TRBV4-3; D: NA; J: TRBJ1-2; size: many; CDR3: CASSQDGTQQYGYTF; DNA: TGCGCCAGCAGCCAAGACGGGACACAGCAATATGGCTACACCTTC
V: TRBV3-1; D: TRBD2; J: TRBJ2-1; size: many; CDR3: CASSLRSSGHYNEQFF; DNA: TGTGCCAGCAGCCTCCGTTCTAGCGGGCACTACAATGAGCAGTTCTTC
V: TRBV5-1; D: TRBD2; J: TRBJ2-1; size: many; CDR3: CASSLGASGSYNEQFF; DNA: TGCGCCAGCAGCTTGGGTGCTAGCGGGAGTTACAATGAGCAGTTCTTC
V: TRBV4-2; D: NA; J: TRBJ1-1; size: NA; CDR3: CASSQEDSTFRPAFF; DNA: TGTGCCAGCAGCCAAGAGGACAGTACATTCAGGCCGGCTTTCTTT
V: TRBV4-3; D: TRBD2; J: TRBJ2-7; size: many; CDR3: CASSQELVAGGSVGEQYF; DNA: TGCGCCAGCAGCCAAGAATTGGTAGCGGGGGGATCCGTCGGCGAGCAGTACTTC
V: TRBV7-1; D: TRBD2; J: TRBJ2-3; size: NA; CDR3: CASSSTHRAGGPRLADTQYF; DNA: TGTGCCAGCAGCTCTACACACCGGGCGGGGGGGCCGCGGTTAGCAGATACGCAGTATTTT
V: TRBV5-4; D: NA; J: TRBJ1-4; size: few; CDR3: CASSLGSTSEKLFF; DNA: TGTGCCAGCAGCTTGGGTTCAACGTCTGAAAAACTGTTTTTT
V: TRBV5-1; D: NA; J: TRBJ2-7; size: many; CDR3: CASSLGAGFEQYF; DNA: TGCGCCAGCAGCTTGGGGGCAGGGTTCGAGCAGTACTTC
V: TRBV20-1; D: TRBD1; J: TRBJ1-2; size: NA; CDR3: CSARTTGDNYGYTF; DNA: TGCAGTGCTAGGACGACAGGGGATAACTATGGCTACACCTTC